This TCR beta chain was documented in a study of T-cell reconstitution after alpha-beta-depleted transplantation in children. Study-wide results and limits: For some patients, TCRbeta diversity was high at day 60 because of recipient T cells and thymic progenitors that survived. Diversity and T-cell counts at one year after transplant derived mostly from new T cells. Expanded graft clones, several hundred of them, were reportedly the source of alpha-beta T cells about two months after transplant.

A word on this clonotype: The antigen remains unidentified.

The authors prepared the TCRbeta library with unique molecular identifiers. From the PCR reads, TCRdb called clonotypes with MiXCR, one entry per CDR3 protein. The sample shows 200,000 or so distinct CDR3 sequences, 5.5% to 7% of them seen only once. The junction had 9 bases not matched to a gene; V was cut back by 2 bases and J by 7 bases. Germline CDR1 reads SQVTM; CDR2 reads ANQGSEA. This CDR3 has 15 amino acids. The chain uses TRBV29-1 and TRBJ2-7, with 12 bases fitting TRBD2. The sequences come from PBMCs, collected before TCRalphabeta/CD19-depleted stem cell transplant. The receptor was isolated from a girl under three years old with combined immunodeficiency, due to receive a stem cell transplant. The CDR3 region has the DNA TGCAGCGTTGAACTAGCGGGAGGGCCAGGTTGGGAGCAGTACTTC. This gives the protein CSVELAGGPGWEQYF.